The TCR beta chain described here comes from a study of CD8+ T cells in alopecia areata (dated by TCRdb to 2017 to 2018). Study-level background: Skin from C3H/HeJ donors aged 6-12 months with spontaneous alopecia was grafted onto female C3H/HeJ recipients aged roughly 7-11 weeks. In both human patients and the C3H/HeJ mouse model, the study applied high-throughput TCRbeta sequencing to look at T cell clonal expansion in alopecia areata. Scalp clonality was compared among normal scalp (n=4), patchy alopecia areata scalp (n=8), and alopecia totalis/universalis scalp (n=8). On the human side, TCRbeta sequencing was run on scalp tissue and on sorted CD4+ and CD8+ peripheral blood T cells from healthy controls and from alopecia areata patients with either patchy or totalis/universalis disease. immunoSEQ multiplex PCR using 35 Vbeta forward primers and 13 Jbeta reverse primers was used to amplify TCRbeta CDR3 regions. RNA came from the PAXgene miRNA kit for fixed scalp, the miRNeasy kit for PBMCs, and the RNeasy kit for mouse skin.

General study outcomes and caveats: Unlike mouse skin, which is dominated by gammadelta T cells, normal human skin has resident alphabeta T cells that are also sequenced, and this complicates analysis of the scalp TCR repertoire. Higher clonality and more expanded CD8+ clones were observed in lesional scalp than in normal scalp, particularly in alopecia totalis/universalis, a finding suggestive of antigenic drive. Shared TCR sequences between patients were less evident than in mice, which may be partly attributable to HLA diversity in the patient population.

With respect to this clone: It has no known antigen specificity. In this record, gene identifiers and germline sequences come from the mouse. Other nucleotide sequences from this sample produce the same CDR3.

Pooled mouse cutaneous lymph node cells were stained for CD4, CD8alpha, NKG2D, NKG2ACE and other markers, then sorted on a BD Influx. Library preparation employed the immunoSEQ multiplex PCR assay. RNA was extracted from all samples and reverse transcribed into cDNA, which served as template for TCR sequencing. First-strand cDNA was synthesized using SuperScript III with a 2:1 mix of oligo-dT and random hexamers. A synthetic immune receptor repertoire was used to measure amplification bias, and any remaining bias was corrected computationally. Libraries were sequenced on Illumina HiSeq with 60 bp reads covering the CDR3, read from J toward V. The authors' analysis ran thus. Raw reads were preprocessed to remove errors, and CDR3 was defined according to IMGT conventions as the region from the conserved cysteine to phenylalanine. Clonality was computed by normalizing Shannon entropy by log2 of the number of productive unique TCRs and subtracting the result from 1. Whether each scalp clone was CD4 or CD8 was inferred by checking scalp TCRbeta sequences against the CD4 and CD8 repertoires from sorted blood. The table was pulled from immuneACCESS by TCRdb, which kept in-frame rearrangements only. Such tables lose some clones; where checked, under half of the loss comes from unresolved V genes, and the rest has no known cause. The V and J calls and the clone size are those of that table, but D and trimming were determined from the DNA. In this sample, about 270,000 clones appear, none counted once only. The ten top clones hold 1.2% of the sample.

Sequencing was performed on CD4+ T cells sorted from a lymph node. This sequence was found in a C3H/HeJ mouse with alopecia areata. The MHC haplotype found in this strain is H2-k.

The sequenced part of the CDR3 DNA is TGTGCCAGCGGTCAGACCTAT. Translated, it gives CASGQTY. The complete CDR3 protein is CASGQTYEQYF. The rearrangement joined TRBV13-2 to TRBJ2-7, with the identity of the D gene unclear. Coverage ceases 4 residues before the CDR3 finishes, and the germline J gene fills in the end. In the germline V gene (reference sequence), CDR1 corresponds to NNHNN and CDR2 to SYGAGS. Between the V and J ends, shortened by 4 bases and 2 bases respectively, the junction contains 4 bases. Measured from the cysteine to the phenylalanine, the CDR3 is 11 residues long. The DNA has 21 bases, all within the CDR3, and is read from base 1.